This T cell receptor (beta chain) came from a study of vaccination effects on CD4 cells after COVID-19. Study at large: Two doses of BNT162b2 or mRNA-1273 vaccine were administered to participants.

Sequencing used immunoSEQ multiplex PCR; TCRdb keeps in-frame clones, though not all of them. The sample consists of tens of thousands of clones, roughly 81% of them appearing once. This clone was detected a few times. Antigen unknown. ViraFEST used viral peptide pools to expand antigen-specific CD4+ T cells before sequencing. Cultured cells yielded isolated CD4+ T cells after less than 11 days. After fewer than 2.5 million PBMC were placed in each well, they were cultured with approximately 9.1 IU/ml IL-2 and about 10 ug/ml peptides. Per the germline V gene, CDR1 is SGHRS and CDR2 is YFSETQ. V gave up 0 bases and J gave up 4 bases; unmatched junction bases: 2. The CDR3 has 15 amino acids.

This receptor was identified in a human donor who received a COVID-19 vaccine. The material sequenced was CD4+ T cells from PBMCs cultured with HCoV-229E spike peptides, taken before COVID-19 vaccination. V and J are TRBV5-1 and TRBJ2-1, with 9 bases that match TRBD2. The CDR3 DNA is TGCGCCAGCAGCTTGGAACTAGCGGGTTACAATGAGCAGTTCTTC. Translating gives CASSLELAGYNEQFF.